The 3 T cell receptor beta chains presented below share a single source sample, sequenced in a study of T cells after somatic rescue of genetic block. Profiled with immunoSEQ multiplex PCR; TCRdb holds only in-frame clones, not every one. The sample lists fewer than 150,000 clones, 90% to 95% occurring once. The sample consisted of peripheral blood mononuclear cells (PBMCs). These receptor sequences come from a woman aged 18-29 years.

The V call is TRBV6-5, the J call TRBJ1-4, with D unresolved. Germline V gene lookup returns CDR1 MNHEY and CDR2 SVGAGI. The CDR3 consists of 15 residues. V lost 3 bases to trimming and J lost 4 bases, with 12 bases between them. The CDR3 region is CASSYLQVHNEKLFF. Here the CDR3 DNA reads TGTGCCAGCAGTTATTTGCAGGTCCATAATGAAAAACTGTTTTTT.

V and J are TRBV10-3 and TRBJ2-5, with 8 bases matching TRBD2. CDR1 and CDR2 from the germline V gene are ENHRY and SYGVKD. The CDR3 loop spans 13 amino acids. After removal of 8 bases from V and 5 bases from J, the junction contained 7 bases not matched to a gene. As DNA, the CDR3 is TGTGCCATCGGCGGGGGGTTTTTGGAGACCCAGTACTTC. Translated, it gives CAIGGGFLETQYF.

This clone was seen just once. The J gene is TRBJ1-1, the V gene TRBV11-3, with 7 positions matching TRBD1. The V gene's germline CDR1 is SGHNT and CDR2 YENEEA. Trimming removed 4 bases from V and 2 bases from J; junction bases left unmatched: 7. CDR3 length equals 15 residues. The CDR3 region has the DNA TGTGCCAGCAGCTCTGGGGACAGATTAAACACTGAAGCTTTCTTT. Protein sequence: CASSSGDRLNTEAFF.